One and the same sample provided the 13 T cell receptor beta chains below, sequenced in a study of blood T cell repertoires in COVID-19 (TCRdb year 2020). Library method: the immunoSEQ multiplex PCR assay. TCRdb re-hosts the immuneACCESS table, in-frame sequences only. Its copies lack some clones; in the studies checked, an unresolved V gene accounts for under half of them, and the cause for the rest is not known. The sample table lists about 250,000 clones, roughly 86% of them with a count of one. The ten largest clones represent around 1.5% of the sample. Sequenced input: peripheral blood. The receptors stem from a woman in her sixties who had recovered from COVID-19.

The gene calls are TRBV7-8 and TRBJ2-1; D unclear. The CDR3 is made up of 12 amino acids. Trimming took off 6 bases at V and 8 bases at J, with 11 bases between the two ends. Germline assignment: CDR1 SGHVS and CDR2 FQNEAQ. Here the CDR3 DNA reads TGTGCCAGCAGGCCTGTGGGCTATGAGCAGTTCTTC. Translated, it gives CASRPVGYEQFF.

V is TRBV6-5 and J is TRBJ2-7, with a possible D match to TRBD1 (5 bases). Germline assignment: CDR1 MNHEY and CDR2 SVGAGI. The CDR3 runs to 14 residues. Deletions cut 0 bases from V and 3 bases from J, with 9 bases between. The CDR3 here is CASSYSGEDYEQYF. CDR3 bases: TGTGCCAGCAGTTACTCAGGGGAAGACTACGAGCAGTACTTC.

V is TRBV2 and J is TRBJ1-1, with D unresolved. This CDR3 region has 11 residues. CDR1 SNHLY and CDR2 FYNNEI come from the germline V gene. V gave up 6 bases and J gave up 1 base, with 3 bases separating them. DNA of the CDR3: TGTGCCAGCAGACAGAACACTGAAGCTTTCTTT. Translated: CASRQNTEAFF.

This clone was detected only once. CDR3 loop: CASSFGLAGGNEQFF. The CDR3 DNA follows: TGTGCCAGCAGCTTTGGACTAGCGGGGGGGAATGAGCAGTTCTTC. The V call is TRBV7-3, the J call TRBJ2-1; 15 bases are shared with TRBD2. Germline V gene data show CDR1 as SGHTA and CDR2 as FQGTGA. V was clipped by 3 bases and J by 7 bases; unmatched bases: 1. The CDR3 is 15 amino acids.

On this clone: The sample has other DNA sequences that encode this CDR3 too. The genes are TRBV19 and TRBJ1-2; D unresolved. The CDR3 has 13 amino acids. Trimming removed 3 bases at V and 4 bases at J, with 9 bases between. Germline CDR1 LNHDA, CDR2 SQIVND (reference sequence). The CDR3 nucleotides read TGTGCCAGTAGTATCGGGTTAGGCTATGGCTACACCTTC. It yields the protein CASSIGLGYGYTF.

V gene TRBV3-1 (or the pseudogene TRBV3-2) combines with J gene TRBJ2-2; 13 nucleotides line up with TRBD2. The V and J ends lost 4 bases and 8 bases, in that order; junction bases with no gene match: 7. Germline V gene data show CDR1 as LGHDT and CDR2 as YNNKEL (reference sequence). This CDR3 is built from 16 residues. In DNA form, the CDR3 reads TGTGCCAGCAGCCCCTTCGGACTAGCGGGGGAAGGGGAGCTGTTTTTT. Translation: CASSPFGLAGEGELFF.

The CDR3, as DNA: TGTGCCAGCAGCCGAAACCGGGACAGTAACGAGCAGTACTTC. Amino acid sequence: CASSRNRDSNEQYF. V and J are TRBV7-3 and TRBJ2-7; 7 nucleotides agree with TRBD1. The CDR3 runs 14 residues. The trim removed 5 bases at V and 5 bases at J, leaving 9 bases unmatched. Germline CDR1 is SGHTA and CDR2 is FQGTGA.

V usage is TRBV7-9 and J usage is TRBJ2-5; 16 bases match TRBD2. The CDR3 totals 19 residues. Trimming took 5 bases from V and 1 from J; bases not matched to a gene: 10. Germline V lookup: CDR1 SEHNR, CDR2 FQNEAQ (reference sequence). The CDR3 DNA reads TGTGCCAGCAGCCCGGGACTAGCGGGGGGGCCTTTTCCCCAAGAGACCCAGTACTTC. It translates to CASSPGLAGGPFPQETQYF.

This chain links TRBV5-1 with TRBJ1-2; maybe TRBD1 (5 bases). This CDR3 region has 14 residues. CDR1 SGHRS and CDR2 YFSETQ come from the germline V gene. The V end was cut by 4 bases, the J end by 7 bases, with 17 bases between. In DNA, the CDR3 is TGCGCCAGCAGCCGCACGGACGGGGGGTCTGGCTACACCTTC. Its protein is CASSRTDGGSGYTF.

CDR3 in DNA: TGCAGCGTTGAAACGGGGGGCCCAGTTTACACCGGGGAGCTGTTTTTT. Translated, it gives CSVETGGPVYTGELFF. The chain combines TRBV29-1 with TRBJ2-2, with D perhaps TRBD2 (7 bases). This CDR3 is built from 16 residues. V lost 2 bases and J 3 bases, leaving 16 bases between the germline ends. Germline CDR1 reads SQVTM; CDR2 reads ANQGSEA.

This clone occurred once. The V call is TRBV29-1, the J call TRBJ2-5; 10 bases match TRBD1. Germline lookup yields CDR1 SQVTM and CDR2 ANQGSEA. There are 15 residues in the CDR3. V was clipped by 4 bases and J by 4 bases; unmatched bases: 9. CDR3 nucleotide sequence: TGCAGCGTTGGCCGCAGGACAGGGGGACGAGAGACCCAGTACTTC. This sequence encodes CSVGRRTGGRETQYF.

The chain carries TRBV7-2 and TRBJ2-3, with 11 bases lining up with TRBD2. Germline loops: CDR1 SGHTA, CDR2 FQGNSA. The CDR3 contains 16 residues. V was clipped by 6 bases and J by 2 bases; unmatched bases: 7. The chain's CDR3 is CASRQGTSGVTDTQYF. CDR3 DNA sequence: TGTGCCAGCAGGCAGGGGACTAGCGGAGTCACAGATACGCAGTATTTT.

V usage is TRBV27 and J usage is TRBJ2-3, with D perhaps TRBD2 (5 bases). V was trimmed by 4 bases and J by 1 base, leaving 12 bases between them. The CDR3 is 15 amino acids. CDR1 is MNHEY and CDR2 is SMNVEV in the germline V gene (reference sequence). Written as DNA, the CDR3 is TGTGCCAGCAGTTCCGGACTGGACCGCACAGATACGCAGTATTTT. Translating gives CASSSGLDRTDTQYF.